This T cell receptor beta chain was identified in a study of blood T cell repertoires in COVID-19. Germline CDR1 and CDR2: SNHLY and FYNNEI. Trimming at V came to 6 bases and at J to 6 bases, leaving 5 bases not matched to a gene. This CDR3 has 14 amino acids. This clone was recorded once. Profiled with immunoSEQ multiplex PCR; TCRdb holds only in-frame clones, not every one. The table has roughly 30,000 clones, over 75% seen once. The chain has TRBV2 and TRBJ2-7, with 13 bases that match TRBD2. The source is an older woman with acute or convalescent COVID-19. What was sequenced was peripheral blood. The CDR3 loop is CASRGLAGMSEQYF. For the CDR3, the DNA is TGTGCCAGCAGGGGACTAGCGGGGATGAGCGAGCAGTACTTC.